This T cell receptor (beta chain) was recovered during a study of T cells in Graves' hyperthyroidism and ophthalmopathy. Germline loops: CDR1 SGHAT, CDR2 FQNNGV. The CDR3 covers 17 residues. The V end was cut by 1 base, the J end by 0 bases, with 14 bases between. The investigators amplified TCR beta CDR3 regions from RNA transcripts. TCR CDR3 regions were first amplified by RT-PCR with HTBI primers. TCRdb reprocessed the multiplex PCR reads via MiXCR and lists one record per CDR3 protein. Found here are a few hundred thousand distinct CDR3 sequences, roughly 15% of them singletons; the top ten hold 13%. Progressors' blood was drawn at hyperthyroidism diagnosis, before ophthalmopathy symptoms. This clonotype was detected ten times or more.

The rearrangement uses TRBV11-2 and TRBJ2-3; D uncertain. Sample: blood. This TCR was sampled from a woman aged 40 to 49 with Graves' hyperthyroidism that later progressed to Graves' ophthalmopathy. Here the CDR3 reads CASSLVSYLSSTDTQYF. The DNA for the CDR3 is TGTGCCAGCAGCTTAGTAAGCTATCTCTCTAGCACAGATACGCAGTATTTT.